Described below is a single T cell receptor (beta chain) sequence and its context. The sample comes from a study of ipilimumab plus nivolumab after autologous stem cell transplantation. Overall study context: Patients received a median of roughly five ipilimumab and roughly eight nivolumab doses. The DLBCL group included primary refractory and relapsed cases.

Sequenced by immunoSEQ multiplex PCR; TCRdb stores in-frame clones only, minus some. The sample includes approximately 17,000 clones, approximately 71% of them seen just once. Patients got ipilimumab 1 mg/kg beginning 14 to 28 days post-transplant. The receptor was derived from a male donor with diffuse large B-cell lymphoma. The sequences come from PBMCs, collected in a trial of ipilimumab plus nivolumab as post-transplant consolidation.

This CDR3 reads CASSLSGRDEQYF. The DNA of the CDR3 is TGTGCCAGCAGTCTCAGCGGGAGGGACGAGCAGTACTTC. The chain has TRBV27 and TRBJ2-7; 10 nucleotides align to TRBD2. This CDR3 contains 13 residues. Trimming removed 5 bases from V and 5 bases from J; junction bases left unmatched: 3. Germline loops: CDR1 MNHEY, CDR2 SMNVEV (reference sequence).